This T cell receptor beta chain came from a study of blood T cell repertoires in COVID-19. Study background: Sites in the United States, Italy and Spain provided acute and convalescent COVID-19 samples.

In the study's own analysis: Researchers report that nucleated cell counts were estimated from reference gene primer amplification. Sequenced by immunoSEQ multiplex PCR; TCRdb stores in-frame clones only, minus some. V, J and clone size derive from that table, while D and trimming were established from the DNA sequence. This sample has 56,000 or so clones, with 84% found just once. The germline V gene has CDR1 LNHDA and CDR2 SQIVND (reference sequence). The CDR3 extends over 15 amino acids. V lost 7 bases and J lost 0; bases outside the gene matches: 8. V is TRBV19 and J is TRBJ1-1; 7 bases are shared with TRBD1. Sequences were obtained from peripheral blood. The origin of this receptor is a man in his fifties or sixties with acute or convalescent COVID-19. The CDR3 sequence is CASTSGDSLNTEAFF. CDR3 nucleotide sequence: TGTGCCAGTACCTCCGGGGACAGTTTGAACACTGAAGCTTTCTTT.